Below, 17 T cell receptor beta chains from the same sample are listed, as sequenced in a study of cytomegalovirus exposure and HLA in healthy donors. The PCR made use of 60 Vbeta and 13 Jbeta primers. TCRdb's copy holds only in-frame clones and misses some; the assay was immunoSEQ multiplex PCR. The repertoire holds 120,000 or so clones, roughly 71% seen once, with approximately 5.4% in the top ten. Sample: PBMCs. The source of these receptors is a woman aged 50 to 60 in good health and CMV-seropositive.

In this sample, this clone turned up a few times. V and J are TRBV7-9 and TRBJ1-6; D gene uncertain. The CDR3 runs to 14 residues. Germline loops: CDR1 SEHNR, CDR2 FQNEAQ (reference sequence). The V end was cut by 5 bases, the J end by 6 bases, with 11 bases between. CDR3 in DNA: TGTGCCAGCAGCCCCCCCGGGTCTAATTCACCCCTCCACTTT. Its translation is CASSPPGSNSPLHF.

The J gene is TRBJ2-1, the V gene TRBV7-2, with 8 bases matching TRBD1. With V trimmed by 0 bases and J by 11 bases, 3 bases remained unmatched. The CDR3 totals 13 residues. CDR1 and CDR2 from the germline V gene are SGHTA and FQGNSA. The CDR3 loop reads CASSLARQGKQFF. CDR3 sequence (DNA): TGTGCCAGCAGCTTAGCCCGACAGGGGAAGCAGTTCTTC.

V usage is TRBV10-3 and J usage is TRBJ2-2; TRBD2 is a possible D gene (5 bases). Between the trimmed V and J ends, which lost 0 bases and 7 bases, there was a span of 15 bases. Germline V gene lookup returns CDR1 ENHRY and CDR2 SYGVKD. The CDR3 extends over 16 amino acids. CDR3 in DNA: TGTGCCATCAGTGAGTCGAGGACTGATGTTAGCGGGGAGCTGTTTTTT. Translation gives CAISESRTDVSGELFF.

This chain uses TRBV6-5 with TRBJ2-7, with a tentative D call TRBD1 (6 bases). The CDR3 has 15 amino acids. Germline CDR1 and CDR2: MNHEY and SVGAGI. V was clipped by 5 bases and J by 4 bases, with 18 bases between them. The DNA for the CDR3 is TGTGCCAGCAGTCCAACCAGGGGTATGAGATACGAGCAGTACTTC. Translation gives CASSPTRGMRYEQYF.

The chain has TRBV5-4 and TRBJ2-3; 11 bases map to TRBD1. The CDR3 sequence is 16 residues long. CDR1 is SGHNT, CDR2 YYREEE, per germline (reference sequence). The ends lost 3 bases at V and 0 bases at J; junction bases unmatched: 3. CDR3 region: CASSSGDRGSTDTQYF. The DNA for the CDR3 is TGTGCCAGCAGCTCGGGGGACAGGGGGAGCACAGATACGCAGTATTTT.

The chain's CDR3 is CASRDNRRNKDYGYTF. The CDR3 DNA sequence: TGTGCCAGCAGAGACAACCGAAGGAACAAGGACTATGGCTACACCTTC. The rearrangement uses TRBV11-2 and TRBJ1-2, with D hard to call. V was trimmed by 6 bases and J by 3 bases, leaving 20 bases between them. Germline V gene lookup returns CDR1 SGHAT and CDR2 FQNNGV. The CDR3 is 16 amino acids.

Only a few counts were recorded for this clone. The J gene is TRBJ1-1, the V gene TRBV6-6; D not certain. Germline V gene lookup returns CDR1 MNHNY and CDR2 SVGAGI (reference sequence). The CDR3 consists of 13 residues. V gave up 11 bases and J gave up 0 bases, with 13 bases separating them. CDR3 residues: CASSAGMNTEAFF. The CDR3 nucleotides read TGTGCCTCCTCGGCCGGGATGAACACTGAAGCTTTCTTT.

This sequence joins TRBV6-5 and TRBJ2-5; no clear D gene. Germline CDR1 is MNHEY and CDR2 is SVGAGI. V was shortened by 0 bases and J by 3 bases, with 14 bases between the two germline ends. The CDR3 has 16 amino acids. The CDR3 DNA reads TGTGCCAGCAGTTACTCGGCAGGCCTCGGCGAAGAGACCCAGTACTTC. Amino acids: CASSYSAGLGEETQYF.

The chain recombines TRBV5-5 with TRBJ1-1, with a possible D match to TRBD1 (5 bases). There are 15 residues in the CDR3. Germline V gene data show CDR1 as SGHKS and CDR2 as YYEKEE (reference sequence). Deletions cut 0 bases from V and 0 bases from J, with 9 bases between. DNA of the CDR3: TGTGCCAGCAGCTTGGTTGGGGGGATGAACACTGAAGCTTTCTTT. Its translation is CASSLVGGMNTEAFF. Full variable domain (outside the CDR3, taken from reference TRBV5-5 and TRBJ1-1): DAGVTQSPTHLIKTRGQQVTLRCSPISGHKSVSWYQQVLGQGPQFIFQYYEKEERGRGNFPDRFSARQFPNYSSELNVNALLLGDSALYLCASSLVGGMNTEAFFGQGTRLTVV.

V usage is TRBV18 and J usage is TRBJ1-6; perhaps TRBD1 as D (6 bases). Germline V lookup: CDR1 KGHSH, CDR2 LQKENI. The CDR3 sequence is 15 residues long. The V end lost 1 base, the J end lost 11 bases, and 15 bases lay between the germline ends. The chain's CDR3 is CASSPQGVRGAPLHF. For the CDR3, the DNA is TGTGCCAGCTCACCACAGGGGGTACGAGGGGCACCCCTCCACTTT.

This clone appeared once. The genes are TRBV5-1 and TRBJ1-2; 10 nucleotides line up with TRBD1. Germline values: CDR1 SGHRS, CDR2 YFSETQ. V lost 0 bases to trimming and J lost 5 bases; unmatched junction nucleotides: 4. The CDR3 has 15 residues. The CDR3 sequence is CASSLGPGQGYGYTF. The DNA of the CDR3 is TGCGCCAGCAGCTTGGGTCCGGGACAGGGGTATGGCTACACCTTC.

The CDR3 here is CASSAPSRGAGELFF. CDR3 in DNA: TGTGCCAGCAGCGCGCCTAGTCGGGGGGCCGGGGAGCTGTTTTTT. The chain couples TRBV9 to TRBJ2-2; TRBD2 aligns across 7 bases. With V trimmed by 3 bases and J by 6 bases, 8 bases remained unmatched. CDR1 SGDLS and CDR2 YYNGEE come from the germline V gene. The CDR3 runs 15 residues.

This rearrangement joins TRBV7-2 to TRBJ2-7; no clear D gene. Trimming pared 1 base from V and 0 bases from J, leaving 13 bases between. The V gene's germline CDR1 is SGHTA and CDR2 FQGNSA. This CDR3 has 16 residues. CDR3 nucleotides: TGTGCCAGCAGCTTAGTTGGTGTTCAGGCCTCCTACGAGCAGTACTTC. Protein sequence: CASSLVGVQASYEQYF.

The rearrangement uses TRBV5-1 and TRBJ1-2; D not certain. V gave up 5 bases and J gave up 0 bases, with 14 bases separating them. The CDR3 runs 15 residues. The germline CDR1 and CDR2 sequences are SGHRS and YFSETQ. The CDR3 sequence is CASSPGSTANYGYTF. CDR3 nucleotide sequence: TGCGCCAGCAGTCCCGGGTCCACCGCTAACTATGGCTACACCTTC.

This chain connects TRBV18 to TRBJ2-3, with 8 bases lining up with TRBD1. CDR1 is KGHSH and CDR2 is LQKENI in the germline V gene. V shed 3 bases and J 4 bases; nucleotides not matched to a gene: 6. The CDR3 loop spans 15 amino acids. The chain's CDR3 is CASSPQGAGADTQYF. The CDR3 DNA is TGTGCCAGCTCACCCCAGGGGGCAGGGGCAGATACGCAGTATTTT. The entire variable domain, with the rest obtained from reference TRBV18 and TRBJ2-3, is as follows: NAGVMQNPRHLVRRRGQEARLRCSPMKGHSHVYWYRQLPEEGLKFMVYLQKENIIDESGMPKERFSAEFPKEGPSILRIQQVVRGDSAAYFCASSPQGAGADTQYFGPGTRLTVL.

The genes are TRBV19 and TRBJ2-7; TRBD1 matches 9 bases. Per germline, CDR1 LNHDA and CDR2 SQIVND (reference sequence). The CDR3 spans 15 residues. V lost 6 bases, J lost 2 bases, and 8 bases stayed unmatched. CDR3 DNA: TGTGCCAGTAGACCCTCCGGGACAGGGACCTACGAGCAGTACTTC. Translation: CASRPSGTGTYEQYF.

This clone showed up just once. V usage is TRBV7-9 and J usage is TRBJ1-1; no reliable D call. Trimming pared 11 bases from V and 0 bases from J, leaving 7 bases between. Germline assignment: CDR1 SEHNR and CDR2 FQNEAQ (reference sequence). This CDR3 comprises 11 residues. The CDR3 sequence: CAGEMNTEAFF. The CDR3 bases are TGTGCCGGGGAGATGAACACTGAAGCTTTCTTT.